This T cell receptor (beta chain) was recovered during a study of blood T cell repertoires in COVID-19. Study as a whole: The cDNA or gDNA used as material had been derived from T cells, B-cell-depleted T cells, or PBMCs.

Original methodology: The authors estimated nucleated cell counts from reference gene primer amplification. Libraries were prepared by immunoSEQ multiplex PCR; TCRdb keeps only in-frame clonotypes and omits some of them. From that table come the V and J calls and clone size; the DNA was used to work out D and trimming. The profile covers 250,000 to 300,000 clones, with around 90% appearing a single time and roughly 6.1% taken by the ten largest. CDR1 WSHSY and CDR2 SAAADI come from the germline V gene. V lost 5 bases to trimming and J lost 4 bases; unmatched junction nucleotides: 5. The CDR3 consists of 14 residues.

What was sequenced was peripheral blood. This sequence joins TRBV10-2 and TRBJ1-1; 9 bases agree with TRBD1. This clonotype originated in a woman between 45 and 65 years old with COVID-19, enrolled during active disease. The CDR3 DNA reads TGCGCCAGCAGTTTACCGGGACAGGGCACTGAAGCTTTCTTT. It encodes CASSLPGQGTEAFF.